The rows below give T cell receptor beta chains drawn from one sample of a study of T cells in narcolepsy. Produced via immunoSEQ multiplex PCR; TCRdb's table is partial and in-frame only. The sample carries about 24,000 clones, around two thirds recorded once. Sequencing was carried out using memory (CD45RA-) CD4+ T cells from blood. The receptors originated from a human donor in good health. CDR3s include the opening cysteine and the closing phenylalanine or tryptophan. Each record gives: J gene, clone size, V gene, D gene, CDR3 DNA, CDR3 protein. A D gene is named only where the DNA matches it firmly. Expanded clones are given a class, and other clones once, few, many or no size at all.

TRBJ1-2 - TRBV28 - TGTGCCAGCAGATCAGGCAGCCATGGCTACACCTTC CASRSGSHGYTF
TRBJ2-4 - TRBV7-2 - TGTGCCAGCAGCTTAGGGCGGGAAAACATTCAGTACTTC CASSLGRENIQYF
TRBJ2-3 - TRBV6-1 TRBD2 TGTGCCAGCAGGGACGGGACTAGCGGGAGCGATACGCAGTATTTT CASRDGTSGSDTQYF
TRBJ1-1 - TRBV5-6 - TGTGCCAGCAGCCCCACCTGGGGGACTGAAGCTTTCTTT CASSPTWGTEAFF
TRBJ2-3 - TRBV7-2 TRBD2 TGTGCCAGCAGCTTAGAACTAGCGGGGGGCCGGGGCACAGATACGCAGTATTTT CASSLELAGGRGTDTQYF
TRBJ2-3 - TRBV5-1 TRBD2 TGCGCCAGCAGCCGGGAGGGCCGAGGCACAGATACGCAGTATTTT CASSREGRGTDTQYF
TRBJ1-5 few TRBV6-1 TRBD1 TGTGCCACCCGGGACAGGTTTAATCAGCCCCAGCATTTT CATRDRFNQPQHF
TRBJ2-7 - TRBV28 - TGTGCCAGCAGCCCTCCTGAGACAGGACCTCTTGGGGAGCAGTACTTC CASSPPETGPLGEQYF
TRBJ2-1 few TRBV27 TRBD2 TGTGCCAGCAGTTTATGGGGCAGGGCGGGAGCTTCCTACAATGAGCAGTTCTTC CASSLWGRAGASYNEQFF
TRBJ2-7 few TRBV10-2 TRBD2 TGCGCCAGCAGGAGTAGCGGGGGGGTGTACGAGCAGTACTTC CASRSSGGVYEQYF
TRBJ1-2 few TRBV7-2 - TGTGCCAGCAGCTCCCGGGGGGCCTCGGGCTACACCTTC CASSSRGASGYTF
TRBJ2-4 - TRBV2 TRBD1 TGTGCCAGCAGCGGAACCACCTTGGGACAGTTCAAAAACATTCAGTACTTC CASSGTTLGQFKNIQYF
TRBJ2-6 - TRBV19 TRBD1 TGTGCCAGTAGGAGAAGGGCGACAGGGTCCCTTTCTGGGGCCAACGTCCTGACTTTC CASRRRATGSLSGANVLTF
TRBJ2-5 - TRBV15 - TGTGCCACCAGCAGAGATATCGAGACCCAGTACTTC CATSRDIETQYF
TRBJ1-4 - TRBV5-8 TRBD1 TGTGCCAGCAGCTCGGGACAGACTTATGAAAAACTGTTTTTT CASSSGQTYEKLFF
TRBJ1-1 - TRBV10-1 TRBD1 TGCGCCAGCAGTGAGTCGATGGGGACAGGCAGGGCTTTCTTT CASSESMGTGRAFF
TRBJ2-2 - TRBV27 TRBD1 TGTGCCAGCGGACGACAGGGGGTCGGGGAGCTGTTTTTT CASGRQGVGELFF
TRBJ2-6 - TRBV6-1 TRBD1 TGTGCCAGCAGTGAAGGGGACAGGGATGACAACGTCCTGACTTTC CASSEGDRDDNVLTF